The present T cell receptor beta chain was sequenced within a study of blood T cell repertoires in COVID-19. Background on the study: Donors in the United States, Italy and Spain gave samples during acute or convalescent COVID-19.

Germline CDR1 reads MNHEY; CDR2 reads SMNVEV (reference sequence). The V gene lost 8 bases and the J gene lost 4 bases, with 12 bases spanning the gap. The CDR3 extends over 13 amino acids. In the authors' workflow: Estimation of nucleated cell counts relied on the amplification of reference gene primers. Using immunoSEQ multiplex PCR, the repertoire was profiled, and TCRdb retains in-frame clones only, with some absent. D and trimming come from the DNA, and the V and J calls and clone size come from that table. Altogether 150,000 or so clones are present, 80% being singletons, with the ten largest covering around 3.2%. In terms of age and location, participants ranged from roughly 18 to 100 years and lived in about 25 US areas.

V is TRBV27 and J is TRBJ1-3; D gene ambiguous. Sequenced sample: PBMCs or T cells enriched from blood (not recorded which). The source is a woman aged 60-75 years who had recovered from COVID-19. CDR3 nucleotides: TGTGCCAGCGCTCCCAGTGTGGGAAACACCATATATTTT. It yields the protein CASAPSVGNTIYF.